These 10 T cell receptor beta chains originate from one sample sequenced in a study of blood T cells in healthy people across ages (dated by TCRdb to the mid-2010s). The library was generated by 5' RACE. The instrument given in TCRdb is Illumina HiSeq 2500. A second PCR of roughly 6 to 11 cycles was performed with a sample-barcoded 5' primer and a J-beta primer mix. TCRdb trimmed public reads at Q25 via fastp, called clones via MiXCR and kept in-frame beta chains. All rows with the same CDR3 protein become a single entry with the most common DNA and genes. The sample has about 1.7 million distinct CDR3 sequences on record, about 30% of them singletons. Clones ranked in the top ten supply less than 9.5% of the sample. Sample: blood. Every receptor here comes from a woman aged 25 to 39 in good health.

The table lists this clonotype with a few counts. The rearrangement joins TRBV7-6 to TRBJ1-1, with TRBD1 as a possible D gene (5 bases). The V end lost 5 bases, the J end lost 4 bases, and 17 bases lay between the germline ends. This CDR3 contains 15 residues. Germline V CDR1 and CDR2: SGHVS, FNYEAQ. CDR3 residues: CASSPMRGGITEAFF. The CDR3 DNA follows: TGTGCCAGCAGCCCTATGCGGGGGGGGATCACTGAAGCTTTCTTT.

This clonotype came up a few times. The chain uses TRBV5-5 and TRBJ2-5; 11 nucleotides agree with TRBD2. The CDR3 loop spans 17 amino acids. V was clipped by 4 bases and J by 4 bases; unmatched bases: 12. CDR1 is SGHKS, CDR2 YYEKEE, per germline (reference sequence). The CDR3 loop reads CASSPNSLAGGPETQYF. For the CDR3, the DNA is TGTGCCAGCAGCCCGAATTCTCTAGCGGGGGGACCAGAGACCCAGTACTTC.

The chain uses TRBV4-3 and TRBJ2-7; 9 nucleotides line up with TRBD2. The germline CDR1 and CDR2 sequences are LGHNA and YSLEER. V shed 4 bases and J 0 bases; nucleotides not matched to a gene: 7. This CDR3 has 16 residues. CDR3 nucleotide sequence: TGCGCCAGCAGCCGCCGACTAGCGGAAAGCTCCTACGAGCAGTACTTC. Translated: CASSRRLAESSYEQYF.

This clonotype appeared a few times. The chain carries TRBV4-1 and TRBJ2-7; 9 bases align to TRBD1. The germline V gene has CDR1 MGHRA and CDR2 YSYEKL. The CDR3 totals 15 residues. V shed 1 base, J shed 2 bases, and the junction held 3 bases outside the gene matches. CDR3 loop: CASSQADRGPYEQYF. DNA for the CDR3: TGCGCCAGCAGCCAAGCGGACAGGGGCCCCTACGAGCAGTACTTC.

This clonotype was seen many times. The rearrangement links TRBV7-9 to TRBJ2-1, with TRBD2 identical over 9 bases. Losses at the gene ends were 3 bases for V and 4 bases for J; bases not matched to a gene: 7. This CDR3 comprises 16 residues. Germline values: CDR1 SEHNR, CDR2 FQNEAQ (reference sequence). The CDR3 region is CASSLTLAGYYNEQFF. The DNA for the CDR3 is TGTGCCAGCAGCTTGACCCTAGCGGGATATTACAATGAGCAGTTCTTC.

V usage is TRBV18 and J usage is TRBJ2-1; perhaps D is TRBD1 or TRBD2 (5 bases each). Trimming shortened V by 10 bases and J by 4 bases, and 17 bases separated the two germline ends. This CDR3 is 14 amino acids long. CDR1 is KGHSH and CDR2 is LQKENI in the germline V gene. The chain's CDR3 is CATEPGRTYNEQFF. CDR3 nucleotide sequence: TGTGCCACCGAACCGGGACGCACATACAATGAGCAGTTCTTC.

This clonotype has a handful of counts. The chain uses TRBV9 and TRBJ1-2; D not resolved. The CDR3 covers 14 residues. V was clipped by 0 bases and J by 3 bases, with 9 bases between them. Germline loops: CDR1 SGDLS, CDR2 YYNGEE. The DNA for the CDR3 is TGTGCCAGCAGCGTAGACAGCGAATACTATGGCTACACCTTC. As protein: CASSVDSEYYGYTF.

The chain recombines TRBV19 with TRBJ2-1, with a possible D match to TRBD1 (6 bases). The CDR3 contains 15 residues. Germline V CDR1 and CDR2: LNHDA, SQIVND (reference sequence). Trimming removed 0 bases at V and 4 bases at J, with 10 bases between. CDR3 in DNA: TGTGCCAGTAGTATAGACGGACAGCGGTACAATGAGCAGTTCTTC. It specifies CASSIDGQRYNEQFF.

This clonotype was observed a few times. The chain has TRBV4-1 and TRBJ1-2; possible D gene TRBD1, 6 bases. V dropped 0 bases and J dropped 6 bases, with 14 bases sitting between them. Germline V lookup: CDR1 MGHRA, CDR2 YSYEKL. There are 15 residues in the CDR3. Here the CDR3 reads CASSQEEGTTDGYTF. DNA for the CDR3: TGCGCCAGCAGCCAAGAGGAGGGGACAACTGATGGCTACACCTTC.

The chain couples TRBV25-1 to TRBJ2-2; D gene unclear. V gave up 4 bases and J gave up 6 bases, with 6 bases separating them. The CDR3 is 12 amino acids. Per the germline V gene, CDR1 is MGHDK and CDR2 is SYGVNS. The chain's CDR3 is CASSVVSGELFF. The CDR3, as DNA: TGTGCCAGCAGTGTTGTATCCGGGGAGCTGTTTTTT.